Included here is one T cell receptor (beta chain) sequence, with context. This sample is drawn from a study of control samples from healthy donors and cancer patients. The J segment lost 2 bases and the V segment lost 3 bases, leaving 3 bases of the junction unmatched. This CDR3 has 15 amino acids. The V gene's germline CDR1 is KGHDR and CDR2 SFDVKD. Some clones are missing from TCRdb's copy, which holds only in-frame ones; the method was immunoSEQ multiplex PCR. The repertoire includes 150,000 to 200,000 clones, nearly 90% of them detected once, and 1.3% to 1.5% sits in the top ten. The chain couples TRBV24-1 to TRBJ2-1; 7 nucleotides align to TRBD1. The clonotype was recovered from a woman aged 45 to 65 in good health. Sequencing was carried out using blood. The CDR3 DNA sequence: TGTGCCACCAGTGATAGGACAGGAGCCTACAATGAGCAGTTCTTC. Translation gives CATSDRTGAYNEQFF.